This T cell receptor (beta chain) was sequenced in a study of cytomegalovirus exposure and HLA in healthy donors (dated by TCRdb to the late 2010s). Regarding the study in general: According to an earlier analysis of a few hundred of the donors, 150 million to 200 million T cells yielded roughly 100 million unique TCR beta sequences and approximately 280 Gb of sequence data. Roughly 310 gigabases of sequencing data and tens of millions of unique TCR sequences were included in an early release covering several hundred HLA-typed donors. The genetic ancestry cluster associated with self-reported Caucasian donors included 81% of the roughly 400 genotyped donors. The aim of the study was to test whether cataloging public T cell receptors could identify signatures of past pathogen exposure. The study used immunosequencing to profile the T cell repertoires of 670 or so subjects and linked those repertoires to cytomegalovirus serostatus. A separate validation cohort of about 110 different subjects was used in addition to the approximately 640-subject first cohort. To predict cytomegalovirus infection status, the study brought together high-throughput TCR immunosequencing, statistical association of individual TCRs with disease status, and machine learning. A later analysis re-analyzed previously published TCR beta repertoires from 666 donors and added high-resolution HLA genotyping to study TCR occurrence patterns. In the later analysis, no new phenotypic data were used to find candidate immune exposures; instead, reliance was placed on TCR beta sequences and their occurrence across donors. To decide whether each TCR beta V gene segment behaved as functional or pseudogenic, an earlier analysis of some 580 of the donors relied on high-throughput TCR beta sequencing. Alongside the repertoire data, information on donor age, sex, ethnicity and CMV serostatus was compiled. A later genetic analysis took genome-wide SNP genotypes for about 55% of the 666 donors and used that subset as a discovery cohort. Every discovery cohort repertoire had been produced on one sequencing platform. HLA typing covered class I and class II loci at four-digit resolution. The number of typed donors differed by locus: roughly 629-640 for A, B, C, DRB1 and DQB1; about 520 for DQA1; 606 for DPA1; and about 450 for DPB1. Because of strong linkage in the cohort, roughly five DR-DQ haplotypes were treated as single units for association and clustering. Across some 400 genotyped donors of the cohort, an average of roughly 200,000 unique TCR beta nucleotide sequences per donor were sequenced, and 15% to 20% of those sequences were non-productive.

This clone turned up a few times. The clone's antigen remains unknown. No much larger clone exists at a distance of one base, and base qualities are not known. Libraries were built with the immunoSEQ multiplex PCR assay. The multiplex PCR relied on a mix of 60 forward primers for TCR Vbeta segments and 13 reverse primers for TCR Jbeta segments. A multiplex PCR assay on genomic DNA amplified the CDR3 region of rearranged TCR beta genes. Amplified TCR beta libraries were sequenced as 87-base-pair reads on the Illumina HiSeq System. The authors' pipeline ran thus. A later analysis tallied roughly 76 million unique TCR beta chains across the 700 or so repertoires, and some 12 million of those chains were shared by two or more donors. Raw reads were error-corrected and collapsed into unique sequences with a nearest-neighbor algorithm that merged closely related sequences to remove PCR and sequencing errors. To assign V, D and J gene segments, CDR3 sequences were aligned to IMGT reference sequences. For a sequence to be retained, at least a six-nucleotide match to both a V gene segment and a J gene segment was required. A rearrangement was called productive if the CDR3 had no stop codons and remained in frame with V and J, and every other rearrangement was called non-productive. Following IMGT convention, CDR3 was defined as the stretch from the second conserved V-encoded cysteine up to the conserved J-encoded phenylalanine. The earlier analysis of some 580 of the donors excluded any sequence lacking an unambiguous match to a single V gene segment. An earlier analysis of 550 to 650 of the donors classified V segments as functional when productive rearrangements were above 56.7% and as segregating when the standard deviation between donors was above 5%. A statistical classification framework was built for diagnosing cytomegalovirus status from the catalog of TCR beta chain sequences. V and J gene assignment, in a later analysis, came from comparing TCR nucleotide sequences with IMGT/GENE-DB human TR gene sequences. In a later analysis, CDR3 sequences and most-parsimonious VDJ recombination scenarios were assigned using the TCRdist pipeline. In a later analysis, each TCR beta chain was defined by its CDR3 amino acid sequence together with its V-gene family, and reads without a unique V-gene family were excluded. In a later analysis, 450 to 600 highly shared, low-generation-probability nucleotide sequences were removed to address suspected cross-contamination and a sequencing artifact. In a later analysis, a clonal expansion index for each public chain was calculated from normalized within-repertoire ranks of inferred template counts. Generation probabilities in a later analysis came from a VDJ recombination model fitted to out-of-frame rearrangements, and those results were checked against IGoR. A later analysis scored TCR-TCR, TCR-HLA and TCR-CMV co-occurrence with hypergeometric tests, applying a repertoire-size bias correction to TCR pairs. To estimate false discovery rates, a later analysis permuted the HLA or CMV assignments 20 times. In a later analysis, co-occurring TCRs were grouped with DBSCAN, and TCRdist sequence similarity was added when clustering was performed within HLA-allele-positive subsets. For co-occurrence clustering, repertoires with fewer than 30,000 or more than 120,000 public chains were excluded, along with 5 or 6 repertoires with anomalous nucleotide sharing. TCRdb provides this immuneACCESS table in a form limited to in-frame rearrangements. Some clones are lacking; in checked studies, under half of them reflect an unresolved V gene, and why the rest are absent is not known. V and J calls and clone size are copied from that table; D and trimming were computed from the DNA. In all, the sample holds some 140,000 clones, and 60% to 80% of those were seen once. The ten top clones hold about 1.3% of the sample.

CDR3 length: 16 amino acids, cysteine to phenylalanine. The kept DNA is CDR3 alone, 48 bases in frame from the first base. As encoded in the germline V gene (reference sequence), CDR1 is LNHDA while CDR2 is SQIVND. In total, just over 650 healthy bone marrow donors made up the cohort. Cohort members were all nominally healthy when sampled, although unrecorded immune exposures were likely present. The donor was CMV seronegative and was included in the group of 352 seronegative cohort members. Every donor gave a peripheral blood sample, and the peripheral blood mononuclear cells from that sample were used for TCR beta sequencing. Genomic DNA was extracted from the blood cell samples with the Qiagen DNeasy Blood Extraction Kit. General findings and caveats noted by the study authors: It was suggested by the authors that the approach could potentially be generalized to other disease states and immunological phenotypes. Because counts were too low, roughly 18 rarely observed V segments, including chromosome 9 orphons, were left out of the earlier analysis of 587 of the donors. According to a later analysis, parvovirus B19, influenza, CMV and Epstein-Barr virus appeared linked to several top co-occurrence clusters. Most TCR sequences were seen in very few donors, while some public TCRs were found in many individuals. In an earlier analysis of around 600 of the donors, most TCR beta V segments appeared in productive rearrangements about 87% or about 30% of the time, broadly matching IMGT annotations. Linkage disequilibrium might explain the correlated functional status among segregating V segments, but an unknown experimental factor could not be excluded. The 87-base-pair reads could not distinguish some IMGT-functional V segments, including TRBV6-2 and TRBV6-3, so those segments were excluded. According to a later genetic analysis, donors in an Asian-associated ancestry cluster had fewer N-insertions in productive TCRs than the approximately 630-donor mean. Strong co-occurrence of HLA alleles, especially DR and DQ, made assigning TCR associations to individual alleles difficult. The study gave a list of about 160 TCR beta chains associated with cytomegalovirus. In a later genetic analysis, a missense DCLRE1C variant was associated with V-gene and J-gene trimming of TCR beta chains, and the association was replicated in an independent cohort. In a later analysis, the rate of TCR association differed among HLA loci, with DRB1 alleles having the most associated TCRs and HLA-C alleles having the fewest. In a later analysis, most CMV-associated TCR beta chains were found to appear HLA-restricted, with HLA associations seemingly driven largely by CMV exposure. The only immune exposure information available for the cohort was CMV serostatus. A later analysis found that HLA-associated TCR beta chains were more clonally expanded and had lower generation probabilities than equally common non-associated chains. Presence/absence analyses assumed roughly uniform sequencing depth across donors, an assumption that may not hold. A further reported finding was that TCR beta sequences accurately predicted the HLA-A and HLA-B alleles for most subjects in the first cohort. The cohort was sequenced for TCR beta chains only, and without alpha or paired-chain data the features that could be detected were limited. In a later analysis, around 17,000 TCR beta sequences were associated with specific HLA alleles at a false discovery rate of 0.05. The classifier was reported to diagnose cytomegalovirus status with high specificity and sensitivity in both the original cohort and the validation cohort. Because HLA typing was missing for some donors at each locus, association tests included only the typed subset. In vitro tests confirmed that three of the cytomegalovirus-associated TCR beta chains recognize cytomegalovirus antigens. The sequencing pipeline was judged likely to have produced a cluster of highly shared sequence variants as a technical artifact.

The clonotype comes from a man in his forties or fifties in good health and CMV-seronegative. The sequencing sample was made of PBMCs. This chain is built from TRBV19 and TRBJ2-5, with 11 middle bases fitting TRBD1. The J call is uncertain, as TRBJ2-7 better fits the DNA end. In nucleotide form, the sequence is TGTGCCAGTAGTTCTCTCGGGACAGGGGGCTCCTACGAGCAGTACTTC. This codes for CASSSLGTGGSYEQYF.